These T cell receptor beta chains were read from a single sample in a study of T cell repertoires in cytomegalovirus infection. TCRdb fed the reads into MiXCR, producing one record per CDR3 protein. The sample consists of 450,000 to 600,000 distinct CDR3 sequences, about 11% of them appearing once. Input material: PBMCs. The receptors shown here come from a human donor in good health (CMV status not recorded). Some clones in this sample may be carry-over from other donors' samples. The CDR3 runs from the conserved cysteine through the conserved F or W. The D gene is left open where the match is weak. Some rows have no size entry. The others give once, few or many, or a class for an expanded clone.

d_gene: -
v_gene: TRBV12-3/TRBV12-4
abundance: many
j_gene: TRBJ2-1
CDR3aa: CASSAADRPTPSYNEQFF
CDR3nt: TGTGCCAGCAGTGCCGCCGACAGGCCCACGCCCTCCTACAATGAGCAGTTCTTC

d_gene: -
v_gene: TRBV18
abundance: many
j_gene: TRBJ2-3
CDR3aa: CASSPLADTDTQYF
CDR3nt: TGTGCCAGCTCACCCTTGGCAGACACAGATACGCAGTATTTT

d_gene: TRBD1
v_gene: TRBV6-4
abundance: many
j_gene: TRBJ1-1
CDR3aa: CASSDSSGGSTEAFF
CDR3nt: TGTGCCAGCAGTGACTCGTCAGGGGGGTCGACTGAAGCTTTCTTT

d_gene: TRBD2
v_gene: TRBV19
abundance: -
j_gene: TRBJ2-1
CDR3aa: CATAGREGQEFF
CDR3nt: TGTGCCACCGCGGGGCGGGAGGGCCAGGAGTTCTTC

d_gene: -
v_gene: TRBV6-5
abundance: many
j_gene: TRBJ2-5
CDR3aa: CASSYSDQETQYF
CDR3nt: TGTGCCAGCAGTTACTCAGACCAAGAGACCCAGTACTTC

d_gene: TRBD2
v_gene: TRBV24-1
abundance: many
j_gene: TRBJ2-1
CDR3aa: CATSDSSWGGYPYNEQFF
CDR3nt: TGTGCCACCAGTGATTCCTCTTGGGGAGGGTATCCATACAATGAGCAGTTCTTC

d_gene: TRBD2
v_gene: TRBV2
abundance: many
j_gene: TRBJ2-1
CDR3aa: CASGISGSLNEQFF
CDR3nt: TGTGCCTCCGGGATTAGCGGGAGTTTGAATGAGCAGTTCTTC

d_gene: -
v_gene: TRBV7-9
abundance: many
j_gene: TRBJ1-1
CDR3aa: CASSLGSEAFF
CDR3nt: TGTGCCAGCAGCTTAGGTTCTGAAGCTTTCTTT

d_gene: -
v_gene: TRBV11-1
abundance: few
j_gene: TRBJ2-1
CDR3aa: CASSLRLDNEQFF
CDR3nt: TGTGCCAGCAGCTTAAGGCTAGACAATGAGCAGTTCTTC

d_gene: -
v_gene: TRBV10-3
abundance: many
j_gene: TRBJ2-1
CDR3aa: CAISRTGEQFF
CDR3nt: TGTGCCATCAGCCGGACGGGTGAGCAGTTCTTC

d_gene: TRBD1
v_gene: TRBV20-1
abundance: -
j_gene: TRBJ2-7
CDR3aa: CSAPPGQAIYEQYF
CDR3nt: TGCAGTGCACCGCCGGGACAGGCTATTTACGAGCAGTACTTC

d_gene: TRBD2
v_gene: TRBV11-2
abundance: many
j_gene: TRBJ2-3
CDR3aa: CASSLLAGVGGDTQYF
CDR3nt: TGTGCCAGCAGTTTACTAGCGGGAGTAGGGGGAGATACGCAGTATTTT

d_gene: TRBD2
v_gene: TRBV4-1
abundance: many
j_gene: TRBJ2-1
CDR3aa: CASSQVLSSGSAYNEQFF
CDR3nt: TGCGCCAGCAGCCAAGTACTGAGTAGCGGGAGCGCCTACAATGAGCAGTTCTTC

d_gene: TRBD2
v_gene: TRBV29-1
abundance: few
j_gene: TRBJ2-2
CDR3aa: CSVELAGHTGELFF
CDR3nt: TGCAGCGTTGAACTAGCGGGCCACACCGGGGAGCTGTTTTTT

d_gene: -
v_gene: TRBV14
abundance: -
j_gene: TRBJ2-5
CDR3aa: CASSQDLTPTVAEETQYF
CDR3nt: TGTGCCAGCAGCCAAGATTTAACACCCACTGTAGCAGAAGAGACCCAGTACTTC

d_gene: -
v_gene: TRBV7-9
abundance: many
j_gene: TRBJ1-4
CDR3aa: CASNREGATNEKLFF
CDR3nt: TGTGCCAGCAACCGAGAGGGCGCAACTAATGAAAAACTGTTTTTT

d_gene: -
v_gene: TRBV2
abundance: many
j_gene: TRBJ1-6
CDR3aa: CASTGPGSYNSPLHF
CDR3nt: TGTGCCAGCACTGGCCCTGGCTCCTATAATTCACCCCTCCACTTT

d_gene: -
v_gene: TRBV12-3/TRBV12-4
abundance: many
j_gene: TRBJ1-6
CDR3aa: CASSLGTATGRNSPLHF
CDR3nt: TGTGCCAGCAGTTTAGGGACAGCTACCGGGAGGAATTCACCCCTCCACTTT

d_gene: -
v_gene: TRBV20-1
abundance: -
j_gene: TRBJ2-5
CDR3aa: CSARDSPGRARFQYF
CDR3nt: TGCAGTGCTAGGGATTCCCCAGGGCGGGCCCGGTTCCAGTACTTC

d_gene: -
v_gene: TRBV5-1
abundance: -
j_gene: TRBJ2-3
CDR3aa: CASSLAAGGTDTQYF
CDR3nt: TGCGCCAGCAGCTTGGCGGCAGGGGGCACAGATACGCAGTATTTT

d_gene: -
v_gene: TRBV28
abundance: many
j_gene: TRBJ2-6
CDR3aa: CASSLWGRYSGANVLTF
CDR3nt: TGTGCCAGCAGTTTATGGGGACGCTACTCTGGGGCCAACGTCCTGACTTTC

d_gene: -
v_gene: TRBV19
abundance: -
j_gene: TRBJ2-7
CDR3aa: CASSWGDRYEQYF
CDR3nt: TGTGCCAGTAGTTGGGGGGACCGCTACGAGCAGTACTTC

d_gene: -
v_gene: TRBV7-9
abundance: many
j_gene: TRBJ2-5
CDR3aa: CASSHVAGGGETQYF
CDR3nt: TGTGCCAGCAGCCATGTAGCAGGAGGGGGAGAGACCCAGTACTTC

d_gene: TRBD2
v_gene: TRBV6-1
abundance: many
j_gene: TRBJ2-6
CDR3aa: CASTTGGRANVLTF
CDR3nt: TGTGCCAGCACCACGGGGGGGAGGGCCAACGTCCTGACTTTC

d_gene: TRBD1
v_gene: TRBV27
abundance: many
j_gene: TRBJ1-2
CDR3aa: CASSFRQGSDGYTF
CDR3nt: TGTGCCAGCAGTTTTAGACAGGGGAGTGATGGCTACACCTTC

d_gene: TRBD1
v_gene: TRBV23-1
abundance: once
j_gene: TRBJ1-4
CDR3aa: CASHTTGENEKLFF
CDR3nt: TGCGCCAGTCACACAACAGGGGAGAATGAAAAACTGTTTTTT

d_gene: TRBD2
v_gene: TRBV12-3/TRBV12-4
abundance: many
j_gene: TRBJ2-5
CDR3aa: CASSPRLAGAGETQYF
CDR3nt: TGTGCCAGCAGTCCCCGACTAGCGGGGGCCGGGGAGACCCAGTACTTC

d_gene: -
v_gene: TRBV9
abundance: few
j_gene: TRBJ2-3
CDR3aa: CASSAFTDTQYF
CDR3nt: TGTGCCAGCAGCGCTTTCACGGATACGCAGTATTTT

d_gene: TRBD1
v_gene: TRBV20-1
abundance: many
j_gene: TRBJ2-7
CDR3aa: CSARPRTGFYYEQYF
CDR3nt: TGCAGTGCTAGACCCCGGACAGGGTTTTACTACGAGCAGTACTTC

d_gene: -
v_gene: TRBV12-3/TRBV12-4
abundance: many
j_gene: TRBJ2-1
CDR3aa: CASSSIKVSGAQNEQFF
CDR3nt: TGTGCCAGCAGCTCGATAAAGGTTTCGGGGGCGCAGAATGAGCAGTTCTTC

d_gene: -
v_gene: TRBV3-1
abundance: few
j_gene: TRBJ2-5
CDR3aa: CASRRQADGTQYF
CDR3nt: TGTGCCAGCAGAAGACAGGCGGATGGGACCCAGTACTTC

d_gene: -
v_gene: TRBV6-6
abundance: -
j_gene: TRBJ2-2
CDR3aa: CASSYVDHHPYTGELFF
CDR3nt: TGTGCCAGCAGTTACGTTGACCACCATCCTTACACCGGGGAGCTGTTTTTT

d_gene: -
v_gene: TRBV2
abundance: once
j_gene: TRBJ2-2
CDR3aa: CASRRLGQHTGELFF
CDR3nt: TGTGCCAGCAGGAGATTAGGGCAACACACCGGGGAGCTGTTTTTT

d_gene: TRBD2
v_gene: TRBV6-2/TRBV6-3
abundance: -
j_gene: TRBJ2-1
CDR3aa: CASSPLTSGGYNEQFF
CDR3nt: TGTGCCAGCAGCCCCTTGACTAGCGGGGGGTACAATGAGCAGTTCTTC

d_gene: -
v_gene: TRBV29-1
abundance: -
j_gene: TRBJ2-7
CDR3aa: CSVAALHEQYF
CDR3nt: TGCAGCGTCGCGGCACTCCACGAGCAGTACTTC

d_gene: -
v_gene: TRBV12-3/TRBV12-4
abundance: many
j_gene: TRBJ1-1
CDR3aa: CASILGPKWAAFF
CDR3nt: TGTGCCAGCATTCTTGGGCCCAAATGGGCAGCTTTCTTT

d_gene: TRBD2
v_gene: TRBV6-1
abundance: -
j_gene: TRBJ2-1
CDR3aa: CASSEDRTTFGGGSYNEQFF
CDR3nt: TGTGCCAGCAGTGAAGATAGGACAACTTTCGGCGGGGGGTCCTACAATGAGCAGTTCTTC

d_gene: -
v_gene: TRBV20-1
abundance: few
j_gene: TRBJ2-3
CDR3aa: CSLAHRSGGTDTQYF
CDR3nt: TGCAGTCTAGCACACCGTAGCGGCGGCACAGATACGCAGTATTTT

d_gene: TRBD1
v_gene: TRBV28
abundance: many
j_gene: TRBJ1-1
CDR3aa: CASTLGQGNTEAFF
CDR3nt: TGTGCCAGCACTCTCGGACAGGGGAACACTGAAGCTTTCTTT